This T cell receptor beta chain was retrieved from a study of untreated major depressive disorder listed by TCRdb under 2018. In the study overall: This cross-sectional case-control study compared T cell phenotype and TCR repertoire between antidepressant-free major depressive disorder patients and individually matched non-depressed controls. The TCRbeta sequencing followed up on differences in Vbeta 5.1, Vbeta 11 and Vbeta 22 usage that flow cytometry had shown in the whole cohort. Here is what the overall study found, with its caveats: For the sequencing comparisons, one-tailed planned tests were applied to only three preselected Vbeta families. Because of the strict matching and exclusion criteria, the study sample was comparatively small, which limits how generalizable the findings are. TRBV25-01 and TRBV02-01 usage followed the flow-cytometry pattern but did not reach statistical significance in the sequencing data. In every sequenced subject, all of the top five TRBV05-01 clones were private clones. Sequencing confirmed higher TRBV05-01 (Vbeta 5.1) usage among CD4+ T cells of depressed patients than controls, with p = 0.040 in a one-tailed test.

The V and J ends are trimmed by 5 bases and 0 bases, leaving 14 bases between them. Looking up the germline V gene (reference sequence) yields CDR1 PRHDT and CDR2 FYEKMQ. Including the terminal cysteine and phenylalanine, the CDR3 comprises 15 residues. This entry keeps only the CDR3 DNA: 45 bases, framed from base 1. A word on this clone: It lacks a known antigen. No much larger clone exists at a distance of one base, and base qualities are not known.

The Qiagen DNeasy Blood and Tissue Kit was used to extract total genomic DNA from purified CD4+ T cells. Amplification and sequencing of the TCRbeta CDR3 region, as defined according to IMGT, were carried out with immunoSEQ immunosequencing protocols. For the original study's pipeline: Preprocessing of raw sequence data for PCR and sequencing error correction was performed by the immunoSEQ service. After being loaded into the immunoSEQ Analyzer, the data underwent further analysis with VDJtools v1.0.7. The paired Wilcoxon signed-rank test was used to test differences between patients and controls. TCRdb holds this immuneACCESS table with in-frame rearrangements only. Some clones are missing; in checked studies, unresolved V genes explain under half, and the rest has no known cause. V and J calls plus clone size are reproduced from that table; the DNA served to infer D and trimming. Present in this sample are about 21,000 clones, approximately 89% of which were seen just once. The ten top clones hold approximately 0.47% of the sample.

Every depressed patient was matched in pairs with a non-depressed control on sex, age, current smoking status and body mass index. All participants were of European descent. Controls had no current or lifetime mood disorder and scored 5 or less on the Quick Inventory of Depressive Symptoms-Self Report. Participants were excluded if they had major medical conditions, Axis I/II comorbidities, regular medication or illicit drug use, or weekly alcohol intake above 100 g. About 30 ml of peripheral blood was collected from each participant into EDTA tubes. CD4+ T cells were purified from thawed PBMCs by magnetic negative selection with the BD IMag Human CD4 T Lymphocyte Enrichment Set. The CD4+ enrichment method typically yielded around 94% purity as confirmed by flow cytometry. A subgroup of four or five case-control pairs, chosen blind to chemokine receptor expression and flow-cytometric repertoire skewing results, underwent TCRbeta sequencing. All blood samples were collected in the morning at 8:00 a.m., and PBMCs were isolated by Ficoll-Hypaque gradient centrifugation. PBMCs were gradually cooled to -80 degrees C for cryopreservation and then kept in liquid nitrogen until assay.

The receptor was derived from a woman aged 40 to 49 in good health. Specimen: CD4+ T cells from PBMCs. The receptor chain draws on TRBV13 and TRBJ2-7; the D gene is not confidently resolved. The CDR3 in this case is CASSGGRSYSYEQYF. Here is the DNA: TGTGCCAGCAGCGGTGGCAGAAGCTACTCCTACGAGCAGTACTTC.